Following are 3 T cell receptor beta chains from one sample sequenced in a study of blood T cell repertoires in COVID-19. Measured with immunoSEQ multiplex PCR; TCRdb has only the in-frame clones, and not every one. The data hold fewer than 200,000 clones, with approximately 80% observed a single time. Sequencing was done on a sample of PBMCs or T cells enriched from blood (not recorded which). These receptor sequences come from a man over 45 who had recovered from COVID-19.

The chain is built from TRBV7-2 and TRBJ2-3; D gene unclear. Germline V CDR1 and CDR2: SGHTA, FQGNSA. The CDR3 has 13 amino acids. The V and J ends lost 6 bases and 6 bases respectively, with 13 bases between them. CDR3: CASSFDLADTQYF. CDR3 coding DNA: TGTGCCAGCAGTTTTGATTTAGCTGATACGCAGTATTTT.

This clone showed up just once. J is TRBJ1-5 and V is TRBV19; 9 bases agree with TRBD1. The CDR3 extends over 17 amino acids. V dropped 1 base and J dropped 7; count of bases not matched to a gene: 11. Germline V gene data show CDR1 as LNHDA and CDR2 as SQIVND (reference sequence). This CDR3 is CASSIVLNRGLGQPQHF. DNA for the CDR3: TGTGCCAGTAGTATAGTCCTTAACAGGGGGCTAGGGCAGCCCCAGCATTTT.

This clone appeared a single time. This sequence joins TRBV4-2 and TRBJ1-5, with D possibly being TRBD1 (6 bases). The V gene lost 2 bases and the J gene lost 6 bases, with 17 bases spanning the gap. Germline CDR1 is LGHNA and CDR2 is YNFKEQ. The CDR3 is 16 residues long. CDR3: CASSQSGAPGVQPQHF. The CDR3 DNA reads as TGTGCCAGCAGCCAATCAGGGGCGCCAGGGGTTCAGCCCCAGCATTTT.